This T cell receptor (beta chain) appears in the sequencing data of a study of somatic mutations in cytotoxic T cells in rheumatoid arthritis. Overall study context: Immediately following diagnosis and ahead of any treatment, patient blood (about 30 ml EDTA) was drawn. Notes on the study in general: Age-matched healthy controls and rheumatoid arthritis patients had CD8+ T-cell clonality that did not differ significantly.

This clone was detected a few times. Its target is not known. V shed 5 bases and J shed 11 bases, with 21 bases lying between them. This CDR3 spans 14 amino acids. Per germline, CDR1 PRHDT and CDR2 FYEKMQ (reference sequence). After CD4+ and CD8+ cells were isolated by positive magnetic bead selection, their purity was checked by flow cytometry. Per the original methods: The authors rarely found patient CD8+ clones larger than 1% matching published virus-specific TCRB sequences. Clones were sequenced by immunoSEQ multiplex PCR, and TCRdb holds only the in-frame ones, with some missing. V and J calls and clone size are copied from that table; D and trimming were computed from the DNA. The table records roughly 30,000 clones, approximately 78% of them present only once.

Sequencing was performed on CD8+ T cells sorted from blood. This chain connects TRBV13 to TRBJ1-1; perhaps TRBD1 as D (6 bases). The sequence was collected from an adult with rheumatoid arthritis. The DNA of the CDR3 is TGTGCCAGCAGCCCGTCGGGGGCAGGGGCGAGGGCTTTCTTT. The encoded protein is CASSPSGAGARAFF.